Listed here are 30 T cell receptor beta chains from one sample, sequenced in a study of Ad26.COV2.S vaccination and SARS-CoV-2 variants. The treatment: 15 to 20 received Ad26.COV2.S at low or high dose, single or two shots; about 5 received placebo; per-sample allocation not given. On day 63 after the first injection, vaccine and placebo recipients gave samples. The data were produced by immunoSEQ multiplex PCR, yet TCRdb's version contains in-frame clones alone and is incomplete. The table lists hundreds of thousands of clones, 89% of them singletons, with over 2.5% in the top ten. Source: peripheral blood, taken in a trial of Ad26.COV2.S vaccine versus placebo. The receptors shown here come from a person aged 18 to 59 who received the Ad26.COV2.S COVID-19 vaccine or a placebo.

The rearrangement links TRBV2 to TRBJ1-1, with a weak D call TRBD1 (5 bases). CDR1 is SNHLY, CDR2 FYNNEI, per germline. The CDR3 contains 11 residues. V was clipped by 9 bases and J by 11 bases, with 16 bases between them. Here the CDR3 DNA reads TGTGCCAGTGGACACCTGGCTAGGGCTTTCTTT. It specifies CASGHLARAFF.

The chain is built from TRBV10-3 and TRBJ2-3; D may be TRBD2 (5 bases). Germline V gene data show CDR1 as ENHRY and CDR2 as SYGVKD. The CDR3 runs to 14 residues. With 7 bases removed from V and 4 bases from J, the gap between germline ends came to 15 bases. The CDR3 coding sequence is TGTGCCATCAAGTCGGAGAGGGCCTCAGATACGCAGTATTTT. Translating it yields CAIKSERASDTQYF.

This clone was recorded a few times. The chain recombines TRBV7-6 with TRBJ1-5, with a weak D call TRBD1 (5 bases). V lost 0 bases and J lost 7, with 13 bases in between. The CDR3 contains 15 residues. The V gene's germline CDR1 is SGHVS and CDR2 FNYEAQ. The CDR3 spells CASSLAGRVGQPQHF. Written as DNA, the CDR3 is TGTGCCAGCAGCTTAGCTGGCAGGGTCGGGCAGCCCCAGCATTTT.

The chain links TRBV5-5 to TRBJ1-1; D is uncertain. Deletions cut 1 base from V and 7 bases from J, with 17 bases between. The CDR3 contains 15 residues. Germline values: CDR1 SGHKS, CDR2 YYEKEE (reference sequence). CDR3 sequence (DNA): TGTGCCAGCAGCTTGACCCCGCACACCCGAAGTGAAGCTTTCTTT. It specifies CASSLTPHTRSEAFF.

The rearrangement joins TRBV5-4 to TRBJ2-5; perhaps D is TRBD1 or TRBD2 (5 bases each). The CDR3 has 16 amino acids. V dropped 2 bases and J dropped 4 bases, with 18 bases sitting between them. Germline CDR1 reads SGHNT; CDR2 reads YYREEE (reference sequence). CDR3 DNA: TGTGCCAGCAGCTTAGGGGCAGGGATTGCGGGAGAGACCCAGTACTTC. Translation gives CASSLGAGIAGETQYF.

This chain links TRBV11-3 with TRBJ2-2, with 7 bases identical to TRBD2. V shed 1 base, J shed 6 bases, and the junction held 8 bases outside the gene matches. The CDR3 extends over 16 amino acids. The germline gives CDR1 SGHNT, CDR2 YENEEA. This chain's CDR3 is CASSLVSGGSAGELFF. CDR3 sequence (DNA): TGTGCCAGCAGCTTAGTTTCGGGGGGATCGGCCGGGGAGCTGTTTTTT. Filled out from reference TRBV11-3 and TRBJ2-2, the complete variable domain reads EAGVVQSPRYKIIEKKQPVAFWCNPISGHNTLYWYLQNLGQGPELLIRYENEEAVDDSQLPKDRFSAERLKGVDSTLKIQPAELGDSAVYLCASSLVSGGSAGELFFGEGSRLTVL.

The J gene is TRBJ1-1, the V gene TRBV6-5; D may be TRBD1 (6 bases). The V gene's germline CDR1 is MNHEY and CDR2 SVGAGI. V was cut by 2 bases and J by 1 base, with 11 bases left in between. The CDR3 contains 15 residues. The CDR3 nucleotides are TGTGCCAGCAGTTACGGGGGACACTGGAACACTGAAGCTTTCTTT. It specifies CASSYGGHWNTEAFF.

The rearrangement uses TRBV5-4 and TRBJ1-4, with D unclear. The CDR3 loop spans 12 amino acids. Germline-derived CDR1 and CDR2 are SGHNT and YYREEE (reference sequence). The V and J ends lost 0 bases and 7 bases respectively, with 4 bases between them. The CDR3 DNA sequence: TGTGCCAGCAGCTTGGTAGTTGAAAAACTGTTTTTT. Amino acid sequence: CASSLVVEKLFF.

The chain carries TRBV5-8 and TRBJ2-2; the D gene is possibly TRBD2 (5 bases). The CDR3 runs to 17 residues. Germline values: CDR1 SGHTS, CDR2 YDEGEE. V shed 4 bases and J shed 0 bases, with 16 bases lying between them. The CDR3 DNA is TGTGCCAGCAGCGGACTTCGCGGAGGTACGAACACCGGGGAGCTGTTTTTT. Translating gives CASSGLRGGTNTGELFF.

This chain joins TRBV5-7 and TRBJ2-7; D tentatively reads TRBD1 or TRBD2 (5 bases each). TRBV5-7 is given ORF status, its function remaining uncertain. This CDR3 has 15 amino acids. Trimming removed 4 bases at V and 2 bases at J, with 16 bases between. The CDR3 bases are TGTGCCAGCAGCGAGGGACCCTCGGGTCCCTACGAGCAGTACTTC. It codes for CASSEGPSGPYEQYF.

This rearrangement joins TRBV29-1 to TRBJ1-1; D gene uncertain. Germline V CDR1 and CDR2: SQVTM, ANQGSEA. Deletions cut 5 bases from V and 6 bases from J, with 10 bases between. The CDR3 totals 11 residues. The CDR3 coding sequence is TGCAGCGTTATGGTTTTCCCTGAAGCTTTCTTT. This translates into CSVMVFPEAFF.

V and J are TRBV5-6 and TRBJ1-3; D gene ambiguous. This CDR3 spans 14 amino acids. Germline CDR1 SGHDT, CDR2 YYEEEE. V was pared by 4 bases and J by 0 bases, with 8 bases between. DNA for the CDR3: TGTGCCAGCAGCCAGGATCTCTCTGGAAACACCATATATTTT. Translation: CASSQDLSGNTIYF.

The rearrangement uses TRBV13 and TRBJ2-1, with a weak D call TRBD2 (6 bases). Trimming took off 1 base at V and 9 bases at J, with 22 bases between the two ends. This CDR3 has 17 residues. The germline CDR1 and CDR2 sequences are PRHDT and FYEKMQ (reference sequence). The CDR3 region is CASSLDPPGTALGEQFF. The CDR3 DNA reads as TGTGCCAGCAGCTTAGATCCTCCCGGGACTGCCCTGGGTGAGCAGTTCTTC.

The chain has TRBV5-4 and TRBJ2-1; the match to TRBD1 covers 11 bases. The V gene end was trimmed by 4 bases and the J gene end by 8 bases; junction bases not matched to a gene: 8. This CDR3 region has 15 residues. From germline, CDR1 is SGHNT and CDR2 YYREEE (reference sequence). CDR3 amino acids: CASSTDRGLGDEQFF. DNA of the CDR3: TGTGCCAGCAGCACGGACAGGGGGCTTGGAGATGAGCAGTTCTTC.

The chain couples TRBV10-3 to TRBJ1-5, with 8 positions matching TRBD1. The V and J ends lost 0 bases and 1 base, in that order; junction bases with no gene match: 5. The CDR3 is 17 residues long. Germline V CDR1 and CDR2: ENHRY, SYGVKD. The CDR3 DNA sequence: TGTGCCATCAGTGAGTCGGAGACAGGGGTAAGCAATCAGCCCCAGCATTTT. Amino acid sequence: CAISESETGVSNQPQHF.

The J gene is TRBJ1-1, the V gene TRBV7-2; D possibly corresponds to TRBD1 (5 bases). CDR1 is SGHTA and CDR2 is FQGNSA in the germline V gene. V was shortened by 1 base and J by 1 base, with 7 bases between the two germline ends. The CDR3 is 14 residues long. The CDR3 loop reads CASSLGGTNTEAFF. CDR3 coding DNA: TGTGCCAGCAGCTTAGGGGGGACGAACACTGAAGCTTTCTTT.

The genes are TRBV14 and TRBJ2-2, with 9 bases aligning to TRBD1. Germline values: CDR1 SGHDN, CDR2 FVKESK. With V trimmed by 4 bases and J by 1 base, 4 bases remained unmatched. The CDR3 runs to 16 residues. CDR3 region: CASSLPGQGNTGELFF. As DNA, the CDR3 is TGTGCCAGCAGCCTGCCGGGACAGGGGAACACCGGGGAGCTGTTTTTT.

The CDR3 region has the DNA TGTGCCAGCAGCTTGGTGGGAGAATCCGGGGAGCTGTTTTTT. Translated, it gives CASSLVGESGELFF. J is TRBJ2-2 and V is TRBV5-6; the D gene is possibly TRBD2 (5 bases). The CDR3 loop spans 14 amino acids. The germline V gene has CDR1 SGHDT and CDR2 YYEEEE. The V end lost 0 bases, the J end lost 6 bases, and 9 bases lay between the germline ends.

The rearrangement links TRBV7-9 to TRBJ2-1, with TRBD2 matching over 9 bases. The V segment lost 4 bases and the J segment 8 bases; nucleotides outside the gene matches: 9. The CDR3 spans 15 residues. Per germline, CDR1 SEHNR and CDR2 FQNEAQ (reference sequence). CDR3: CASSWKGTSNHEQFF. CDR3 DNA sequence: TGTGCCAGCAGCTGGAAAGGGACTAGCAACCATGAGCAGTTCTTC. Variable domain in full (rest from reference TRBV7-9 and TRBJ2-1): DTGVSQNPRHKITKRGQNVTFRCDPISEHNRLYWYRQTLGQGPEFLTYFQNEAQLEKSRLLSDRFSAERPKGSFSTLEIQRTEQGDSAMYLCASSWKGTSNHEQFFGPGTRLTVL.

The chain employs TRBV21-1 and TRBJ2-3; no DNA check was done on the table's D call, TRBD2. TRBV21-1 is a pseudogene. This CDR3 is 13 amino acids long. CDR3 nucleotides: TGTGCCAGCAGCAAGAGAGCTGCAGATACGCAGTATTTT. Its translation: CASSKRAADTQYF.

The V gene is TRBV10-3, the J gene TRBJ2-7, with D possibly being TRBD1 or TRBD2 (7 bases each). Germline lookup yields CDR1 ENHRY and CDR2 SYGVKD. With 11 bases removed from V and 0 bases from J, the gap between germline ends came to 14 bases. The CDR3 consists of 13 residues. The CDR3 region has the DNA TGTGCCGCCCAGGGGGGGCCCTCCTACGAGCAGTACGTC. It is translated as CAAQGGPSYEQYV.

The chain carries TRBV4-2 and TRBJ2-3; perhaps TRBD1 as D (5 bases). The CDR3 length is 16 residues. Germline lookup yields CDR1 LGHNA and CDR2 YNFKEQ. V was pared by 1 base and J by 5 bases, with 16 bases between. The CDR3: CASSQGGDPGRDTQYF. The CDR3 DNA reads TGTGCCAGCAGCCAAGGGGGCGACCCGGGTCGAGATACGCAGTATTTT.

CDR3 DNA: TGTGCCAGCAGTTACGGGGTCATGAACACTGAAGCTTTCTTT. Translated: CASSYGVMNTEAFF. V usage is TRBV6-5 and J usage is TRBJ1-1; no reliable D call. V was clipped by 2 bases and J by 0 bases, with 7 bases between them. CDR3 length: 14 amino acids. CDR1 is MNHEY, CDR2 SVGAGI, per germline.

The chain employs TRBV5-1 and TRBJ1-6; D might be TRBD1 (5 bases). This CDR3 contains 18 residues. Germline V gene data show CDR1 as SGHRS and CDR2 as YFSETQ. V was cut by 1 base and J by 3 bases, with 17 bases left in between. CDR3 residues: CASSLYGTGQGYNSPLHF. CDR3 coding DNA: TGCGCCAGCAGCTTGTATGGAACCGGGCAGGGCTATAATTCACCCCTCCACTTT.

The genes are TRBV7-2 and TRBJ2-7; the D gene is possibly TRBD2 (5 bases). Looked up from germline, CDR1 is SGHTA and CDR2 is FQGNSA. This CDR3 has 15 amino acids. Trimming took off 1 base at V and 2 bases at J, with 12 bases between the two ends. CDR3: CASSLGPAVAYEQYV. The CDR3 DNA reads as TGTGCCAGCAGCTTAGGGCCAGCGGTAGCCTACGAGCAGTACGTC.

V is TRBV19 and J is TRBJ2-3, with 7 bases fitting TRBD2. Trimming removed 6 bases from V and 4 bases from J; junction bases left unmatched: 10. Per germline, CDR1 LNHDA and CDR2 SQIVND (reference sequence). The CDR3 has 15 residues. CDR3 loop: CASRPRGVGPDTQYF. CDR3 bases: TGTGCCAGTAGGCCCCGGGGGGTTGGTCCAGATACGCAGTATTTT.

DNA for the CDR3: TGTGCCAGCAGCCCCGACAGGGCTCACTCCTATAATTCACCCCTCCACTTT. Translating it yields CASSPDRAHSYNSPLHF. The rearrangement uses TRBV4-2 and TRBJ1-6; 7 nucleotides agree with TRBD1. Germline-derived CDR1 and CDR2 are LGHNA and YNFKEQ. This CDR3 has 17 amino acids. V lost 4 bases to trimming and J lost 0 bases; unmatched junction nucleotides: 6.

The V and J genes are TRBV6-2 or TRBV6-3 and TRBJ1-1; unclear D gene. Germline CDR1 MNHEY, CDR2 SVGEGT. V shed 2 bases and J shed 7 bases, with 11 bases lying between them. CDR3 size: 13 residues. CDR3 nucleotide sequence: TGTGCCAGCAGTTACGAGTATGCTAATGAAGCTTTCTTT. Translation gives CASSYEYANEAFF.

The J gene is TRBJ2-1, the V gene TRBV6-5, with a possible D match to TRBD1 (6 bases). Germline V gene sequence: CDR1 MNHEY, CDR2 SVGAGI. This CDR3 has 14 residues. V lost 2 bases and J 3 bases, leaving 8 bases between the germline ends. The CDR3 DNA follows: TGTGCCAGCAGTTACGACAGGAACTACAATGAGCAGTTCTTC. It translates to CASSYDRNYNEQFF.

V gene TRBV4-3 combines with J gene TRBJ1-2; 9 bases are shared with TRBD1. V dropped 4 bases and J dropped 3; count of bases not matched to a gene: 15. Looked up from germline, CDR1 is LGHNA and CDR2 is YSLEER. The CDR3 sequence is 18 residues long. The CDR3 DNA reads as TGCGCCAGCAGCCTTCTCTGGGGCGGGACAGGGATATACTATGGCTACACCTTC. It translates to CASSLLWGGTGIYYGYTF.